The 17 T cell receptor beta chains given below trace back to one sample, sequenced in a study of blood T cell repertoires in COVID-19. Data came from immunoSEQ multiplex PCR; TCRdb stores just in-frame clones and leaves some out. Counted here are 270,000 or so clones, around 90% occurring once; the ten biggest clones make up 2.1%. The sequencing sample was made of peripheral blood. These receptors came from an older woman with COVID-19, enrolled during active disease.

This clone was seen only once. This chain uses TRBV4-1 with TRBJ1-6, with D perhaps TRBD1 (6 bases). The CDR3 runs 14 residues. Trimming removed 3 bases at V and 4 bases at J, with 7 bases between. The germline V gene has CDR1 MGHRA and CDR2 YSYEKL. CDR3 residues: CASSQGQYNSPLHF. DNA of the CDR3: TGCGCCAGCAGCCAGGGACAATATAATTCACCCCTCCACTTT.

The chain joins TRBV5-6 to TRBJ2-7; no firm D call. The CDR3 has 12 residues. Germline V lookup: CDR1 SGHDT, CDR2 YYEEEE. The V and J ends lost 3 bases and 10 bases respectively, with 14 bases between them. This CDR3 reads CASSSRVGYQYF. As DNA, the CDR3 is TGTGCCAGCAGCTCCCGGGTCGGGTATCAGTACTTC.

The CDR3 bases are TGTGCCAGCAGTTTGGGGGGTACCGGGGAGCTGTTTTTT. Its translation: CASSLGGTGELFF. The genes are TRBV12-3 or TRBV12-4 and TRBJ2-2; perhaps TRBD2 as D (6 bases). The CDR3 runs to 13 residues. V lost 3 bases and J 5 bases, leaving 7 bases between the germline ends.

The genes are TRBV19 and TRBJ2-7; 8 bases are shared with TRBD1. CDR1 LNHDA and CDR2 SQIVND come from the germline V gene (reference sequence). V trimming: 6 bases; J trimming: 3 bases; junction bases outside the gene matches: 7. This CDR3 is built from 14 residues. The CDR3 DNA reads as TGTGCCAGTAGCGCCGGGACAGGCCTCTACGAGCAGTACTTC. It is translated as CASSAGTGLYEQYF.

The rearrangement joins TRBV3-1 (or the pseudogene TRBV3-2) to TRBJ1-1; D is unresolved. Germline loops: CDR1 LGHDT, CDR2 YNNKEL (reference sequence). Trimming left V 0 bases short and J 0 bases short, with 8 bases between. The CDR3 covers 15 residues. The CDR3 DNA follows: TGTGCCAGCAGCCAAGATGTGGGCGTGAACACTGAAGCTTTCTTT. It encodes CASSQDVGVNTEAFF.

The chain carries TRBV10-3 and TRBJ1-2; no clear D. The CDR3 has 12 residues. The germline V gene has CDR1 ENHRY and CDR2 SYGVKD. V dropped 9 bases and J dropped 2 bases, with 10 bases sitting between them. The CDR3 protein is CAIGRSNYGYTF. The DNA of the CDR3 is TGTGCCATAGGGAGATCCAACTATGGCTACACCTTC.

This clone was seen once. The CDR3, as DNA: TGTGCCAGCAGCTCGACTAGTGATGAGCAGTTCTTC. Translated: CASSSTSDEQFF. The rearrangement joins TRBV5-6 to TRBJ2-1, with D maybe TRBD2 (6 bases). The CDR3 has 12 amino acids. V lost 3 bases to trimming and J lost 8 bases, with 9 bases between them. The germline V gene has CDR1 SGHDT and CDR2 YYEEEE.

The genes are TRBV5-1 and TRBJ2-5, with D tentatively TRBD2 (6 bases). Germline V gene sequence: CDR1 SGHRS, CDR2 YFSETQ. Trimming stripped 2 bases from V and 10 bases from J, with 24 bases between. This CDR3 is built from 16 residues. The chain's CDR3 is CASSLVGGTRGGGQYF. The DNA for the CDR3 is TGCGCCAGCAGCTTAGTTGGCGGGACTCGCGGAGGAGGCCAGTACTTC.

The chain carries TRBV9 and TRBJ1-1; D is unresolved. Germline CDR1 and CDR2: SGDLS and YYNGEE. The CDR3 has 13 amino acids. V was shortened by 4 bases and J by 7 bases, with 14 bases between the two germline ends. DNA of the CDR3: TGTGCCAGCAGCTCACACCCCACCAGTGAAGCTTTCTTT. This codes for CASSSHPTSEAFF. The full variable domain, in which reference TRBV9 and TRBJ1-1 provide the parts outside the CDR3, is DSGVTQTPKHLITATGQRVTLRCSPRSGDLSVYWYQQSLDQGLQFLIQYYNGEERAKGNILERFSAQQFPDLHSELNLSSLELGDSALYFCASSSHPTSEAFFGQGTRLTVV.

CDR3 region: CASSRDREYGYTF. The CDR3, as DNA: TGCGCCAGCAGCCGGGACAGGGAGTATGGCTACACCTTC. The rearrangement joins TRBV5-1 to TRBJ1-2; the match to TRBD1 covers 9 bases. The CDR3 has 13 amino acids. Per germline, CDR1 SGHRS and CDR2 YFSETQ. The V gene end was trimmed by 4 bases and the J gene end by 5 bases; junction bases not matched to a gene: 3. Combining the CDR3 with reference TRBV5-1 and TRBJ1-2 gives the whole variable domain KAGVTQTPRYLIKTRGQQVTLSCSPISGHRSVSWYQQTPGQGLQFLFEYFSETQRNKGNFPGRFSGRQFSNSRSEMNVSTLELGDSALYLCASSRDREYGYTFGSGTRLTVV.

The chain links TRBV4-3 to TRBJ2-5; D is possibly TRBD2 (6 bases). Germline values: CDR1 LGHNA, CDR2 YSLEER. V dropped 4 bases and J dropped 3 bases, with 18 bases sitting between them. The CDR3 contains 16 residues. The CDR3 spells CASSLLTRAGKETQYF. Here the CDR3 DNA reads TGCGCCAGCAGCCTCCTAACGCGGGCGGGGAAAGAGACCCAGTACTTC.

The chain carries TRBV2 and TRBJ2-7; 8 positions match TRBD1. V lost 6 bases to trimming and J lost 1 base; unmatched junction nucleotides: 11. Per the germline V gene, CDR1 is SNHLY and CDR2 is FYNNEI. The CDR3 is 16 residues long. CDR3 DNA sequence: TGTGCCAGCAGAGGTGCCGGGACAGGTAATTCCTACGAGCAGTACTTC. Translated, it gives CASRGAGTGNSYEQYF.

The chain employs TRBV21-1 and TRBJ1-1. TRBV21-1 is assigned pseudogene status. CDR3 size: 15 residues. As DNA, the CDR3 is TGTGCCAGCAGCACTAAACGACCGGGAGGCACTGAAGCTTTCTTT. This encodes CASSTKRPGGTEAFF.

In this sample, this clone turned up a few times. The J gene is TRBJ2-1, the V gene TRBV5-1, with TRBD1 identical over 9 bases. Trimming removed 8 bases from V and 5 bases from J; junction bases left unmatched: 2. From germline, CDR1 is SGHRS and CDR2 YFSETQ. The CDR3 totals 12 residues. The CDR3 here is CARDRGDNEQFF. CDR3 nucleotide sequence: TGCGCCAGGGACAGGGGAGACAATGAGCAGTTCTTC.

V gene TRBV5-1 combines with J gene TRBJ2-1; perhaps TRBD2 as D (7 bases). The germline V gene encodes CDR1 SGHRS and CDR2 YFSETQ. Trimming stripped 1 base from V and 4 bases from J, with 12 bases between. This CDR3 has 15 amino acids. The CDR3 nucleotides are TGCGCCAGCAGCTTGTCGGCGGGGGCTTACAATGAGCAGTTCTTC. This gives the protein CASSLSAGAYNEQFF.

The gene calls are TRBV7-9 and TRBJ1-6, with a possible D match to TRBD1 (5 bases). Germline V CDR1 and CDR2: SEHNR, FQNEAQ (reference sequence). This CDR3 comprises 16 residues. Trimming cost V 1 base and J 9 bases, with 16 bases left between them. CDR3 sequence reads: CASSLDLGADRSPLHF. As DNA, the CDR3 is TGTGCCAGCAGCTTAGACCTTGGGGCAGATCGTTCACCCCTCCACTTT.

This chain joins TRBV2 and TRBJ2-1; D is unresolved. The germline V gene encodes CDR1 SNHLY and CDR2 FYNNEI. V shed 4 bases and J shed 3 bases, with 10 bases lying between them. CDR3 length: 14 amino acids. The CDR3 is CASSVAGVYNEQFF. CDR3 bases: TGTGCCAGCAGTGTGGCCGGAGTCTACAATGAGCAGTTCTTC. The variable domain in full, with the rest retrieved from reference TRBV2 and TRBJ2-1, is EPEVTQTPSHQVTQMGQEVILRCVPISNHLYFYWYRQILGQKVEFLVSFYNNEISEKSEIFDDQFSVERPDGSNFTLKIRSTKLEDSAMYFCASSVAGVYNEQFFGPGTRLTVL.